Below are 5 T cell receptor beta chains sequenced from a single sample in a study of blood T cell repertoires in COVID-19. Generated by immunoSEQ multiplex PCR, the TCRdb table keeps only in-frame clones and is missing some. The repertoire consists of tens of thousands of clones, with roughly 80% occurring once and the leading ten covering about three fifths. What was sequenced was peripheral blood. The receptor source for this set is a woman over 75 with acute or convalescent COVID-19.

The genes are TRBV30 and TRBJ1-1; D perhaps matches TRBD1 (5 bases). CDR3 length: 12 amino acids. Per germline, CDR1 GTSNPN and CDR2 SVGIG (reference sequence). The V end lost 3 bases, the J end lost 1 base, and 6 bases lay between the germline ends. The CDR3 DNA follows: TGTGCCTGGAGACAGGAGAACACTGAAGCTTTCTTT. This sequence encodes CAWRQENTEAFF.

The chain combines TRBV19 with TRBJ1-1, with 10 bases identical to TRBD1. The CDR3 totals 15 residues. CDR1 and CDR2 from the germline V gene are LNHDA and SQIVND (reference sequence). The J segment lost 5 bases and the V segment lost 2 bases, leaving 5 bases of the junction unmatched. The CDR3 is CASSIMTGGSTEAFF. In DNA form, the CDR3 reads TGTGCCAGTAGTATAATGACAGGGGGCTCTACTGAAGCTTTCTTT.

This sequence joins TRBV3-1 (or the pseudogene TRBV3-2) and TRBJ2-3; TRBD1 matches 8 bases. The V gene end was trimmed by 0 bases and the J gene end by 4 bases; junction bases not matched to a gene: 6. This CDR3 region has 16 residues. Germline CDR1 LGHDT, CDR2 YNNKEL (reference sequence). The CDR3 DNA reads TGTGCCAGCAGCCAAGATACCCCAGGGGGCGCAGATACGCAGTATTTT. Encoded protein: CASSQDTPGGADTQYF.

This clone is a singleton in its sample. The chain joins TRBV29-1 to TRBJ1-2, with TRBD1 matching over 9 bases. Germline lookup yields CDR1 SQVTM and CDR2 ANQGSEA. J gave up 8 bases and V 3 bases, and 10 bases lay outside the gene matches. This CDR3 region has 14 residues. In nucleotides, the CDR3 is TGCAGCGTTGATGGGACAGGGAAGTCTGGGGGCTACACCTTC. Protein: CSVDGTGKSGGYTF. Supplemented by reference TRBV29-1 and TRBJ1-2, the full variable domain reads SAVISQKPSRDICQRGTSLTIQCQVDSQVTMMFWYRQQPGQSLTLIATANQGSEATYESGFVIDKFPISRPNLTFSTLTVSNMSPEDSSIYLCSVDGTGKSGGYTFGSGTRLTVV.

The rearrangement uses TRBV5-1 and TRBJ1-2; the D gene is possibly TRBD1 (5 bases). V lost 0 bases to trimming and J lost 0 bases, with 12 bases between them. Germline V gene lookup returns CDR1 SGHRS and CDR2 YFSETQ. The CDR3 is 16 amino acids. In DNA form, the CDR3 reads TGCGCCAGCAGCTTGGACAGGACCAGAGCTAACTATGGCTACACCTTC. Translated, it gives CASSLDRTRANYGYTF.